This T cell receptor beta chain was observed in a study of T cell responses to AZD1222 COVID-19 vaccine. Findings and caveats of the study: The donor cohort was predominantly white British with a female majority, and clonal diversity may have been underestimated. Increases in Spike-specific TCR breadth and depth were seen after two AZD1222 doses. AZD1222 recipients seropositive at baseline numbered only six or seven. Variant regions that are unmutated are reportedly the target of nearly half of spike-specific TCRs.

Profiled with immunoSEQ multiplex PCR; TCRdb holds only in-frame clones, not every one. The sample contains 100,000 or so clones, around nine tenths of which appear only once. With respect to this clone: As yet, its antigen is unknown.

This CDR3 has 15 residues. Germline CDR1 is SGHTA and CDR2 is FQGNSA. The V gene end was trimmed by 0 bases and the J gene end by 6 bases; junction bases not matched to a gene: 3. This chain joins TRBV7-2 and TRBJ1-5, with 9 bases matching TRBD1. The TCR originated in an adult in good health. Sequences were derived from peripheral blood, sampled on day 0 of AZD1222 vaccination. CDR3 protein: CASSLAQGAIQPQHF. Here the CDR3 DNA reads TGTGCCAGCAGCTTAGCACAGGGGGCAATTCAGCCCCAGCATTTT.